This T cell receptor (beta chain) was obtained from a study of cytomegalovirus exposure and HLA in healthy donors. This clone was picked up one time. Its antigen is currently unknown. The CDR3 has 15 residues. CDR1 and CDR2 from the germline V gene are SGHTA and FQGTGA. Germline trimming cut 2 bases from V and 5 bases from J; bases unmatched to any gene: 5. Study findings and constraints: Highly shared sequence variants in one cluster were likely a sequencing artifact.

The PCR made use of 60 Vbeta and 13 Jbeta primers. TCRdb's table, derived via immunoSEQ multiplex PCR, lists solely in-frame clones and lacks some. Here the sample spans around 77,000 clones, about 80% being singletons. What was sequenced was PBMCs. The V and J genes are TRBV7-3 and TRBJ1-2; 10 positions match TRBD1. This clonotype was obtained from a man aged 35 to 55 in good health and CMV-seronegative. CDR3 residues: CASSLGQGVGYGYTF. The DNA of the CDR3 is TGTGCCAGCAGCTTAGGACAGGGGGTCGGATATGGCTACACCTTC.